Sequencing of this T cell receptor beta chain was carried out in a study of T cell responses to AZD1222 COVID-19 vaccine. Study-level findings and limits: The reported proportion of spike-specific TCRs targeting unmutated variant regions was nearly half.

The CDR3 consists of 19 residues. The ends were cut back, 5 bases at V and 1 base at J, with 24 bases in the middle. The V gene's germline CDR1 is SEHNR and CDR2 FQNEAQ (reference sequence). Libraries were prepared by immunoSEQ multiplex PCR; TCRdb keeps only in-frame clonotypes and omits some of them. The sample shows around 95,000 clones, 85% to 90% of them seen only once. This clone was observed a single time. Its specificity is unknown. V and J are TRBV7-9 and TRBJ2-1; D is uncertain. The sample here was peripheral blood, taken on day 0 of AZD1222 vaccination. The sequence came from an adult in good health. The CDR3 loop reads CASSRQPLGYLRSYNEQFF. The CDR3 nucleotides read TGTGCCAGCAGCCGCCAGCCCCTTGGATACCTCCGTTCCTACAATGAGCAGTTCTTC.